The 3 T cell receptor beta chains reported below all come from one sample, sequenced in a study of CD8 T cell repertoires and HIV-1 epitope variants (dated by TCRdb to 2020 to 2021). The library was made by the immunoSEQ multiplex PCR assay. TCRdb stores this immuneACCESS table with in-frame sequences only. Part of the clones is absent; in the studies checked, under half of the shortfall reflects unresolved V genes, and no reason is known for the rest. A total of more than 4,000 clones appear in this sample, under 75% of them only once. About 45% of the sample rests with the top ten. Their recognized antigens are unknown. Specimen: cultured CD8+ T cells derived from PBMCs. The receptors were sampled from a male donor with HIV.

This chain uses TRBV19 with TRBJ2-5, with 7 nucleotides matching TRBD2. CDR1 LNHDA and CDR2 SQIVND come from the germline V gene (reference sequence). The J segment lost 2 bases and the V segment lost 1 base, leaving 10 bases of the junction unmatched. The CDR3 contains 17 residues. CDR3 sequence: CASSIGGLAEGQETQYF. The CDR3 DNA follows: TGTGCCAGTAGTATAGGTGGGCTAGCGGAGGGGCAAGAGACCCAGTACTTC.

The chain uses TRBV27 and TRBJ2-2, with 7 bases identical to TRBD2. Losses at the gene ends were 2 bases for V and 4 bases for J; bases not matched to a gene: 4. The CDR3 consists of 15 residues. Germline V gene data show CDR1 as MNHEY and CDR2 as SMNVEV (reference sequence). The CDR3, as DNA: TGTGCCAGCAGTTTAGGGGGGGAGGGCACCGGGGAGCTGTTTTTT. The encoded protein is CASSLGGEGTGELFF.

This clone was recorded only once. The CDR3 here is CASSPRGGVGANVLTF. CDR3 DNA sequence: TGTGCCAGTAGTCCGCGGGGAGGGGTTGGGGCCAACGTCCTGACTTTC. The V call is TRBV19, the J call TRBJ2-6; TRBD2 matches 7 bases. The CDR3 contains 16 residues. With 5 bases clipped from V and 3 bases from J, the junction kept 7 bases outside the gene matches. Germline V gene sequence: CDR1 LNHDA, CDR2 SQIVND (reference sequence).